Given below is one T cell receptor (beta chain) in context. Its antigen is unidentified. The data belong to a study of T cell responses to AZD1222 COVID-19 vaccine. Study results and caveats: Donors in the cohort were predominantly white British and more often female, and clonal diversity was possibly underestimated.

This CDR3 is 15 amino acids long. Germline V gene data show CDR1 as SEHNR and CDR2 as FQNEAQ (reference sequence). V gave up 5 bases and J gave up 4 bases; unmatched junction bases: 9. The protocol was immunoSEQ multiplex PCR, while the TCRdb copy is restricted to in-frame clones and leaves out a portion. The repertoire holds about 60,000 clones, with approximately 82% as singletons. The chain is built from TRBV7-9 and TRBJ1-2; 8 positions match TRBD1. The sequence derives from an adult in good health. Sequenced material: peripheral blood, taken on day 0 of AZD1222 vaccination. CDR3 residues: CASSRTGMNPYGYTF. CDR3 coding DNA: TGTGCCAGCAGCCGGACAGGGATGAATCCCTATGGCTACACCTTC. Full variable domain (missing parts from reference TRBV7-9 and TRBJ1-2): DTGVSQNPRHKITKRGQNVTFRCDPISEHNRLYWYRQTLGQGPEFLTYFQNEAQLEKSRLLSDRFSAERPKGSFSTLEIQRTEQGDSAMYLCASSRTGMNPYGYTFGSGTRLTVV.